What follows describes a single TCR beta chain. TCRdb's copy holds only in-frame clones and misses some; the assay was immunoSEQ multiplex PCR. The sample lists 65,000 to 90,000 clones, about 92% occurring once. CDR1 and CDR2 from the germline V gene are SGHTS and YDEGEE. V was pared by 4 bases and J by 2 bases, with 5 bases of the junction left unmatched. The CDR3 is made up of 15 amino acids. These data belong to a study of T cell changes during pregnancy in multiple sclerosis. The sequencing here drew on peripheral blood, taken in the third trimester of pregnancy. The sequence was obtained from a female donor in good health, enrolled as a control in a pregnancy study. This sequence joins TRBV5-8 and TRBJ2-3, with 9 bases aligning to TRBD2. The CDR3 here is CASSVAGALTDTQYF. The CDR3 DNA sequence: TGTGCCAGCAGCGTAGCGGGGGCCCTCACAGATACGCAGTATTTT.